Shown below are 13 T cell receptor beta chains from a single sample sequenced in a study of blood T cell repertoires in COVID-19. The data were produced by immunoSEQ multiplex PCR, yet TCRdb's version contains in-frame clones alone and is incomplete. The profile shows about 230,000 clones, 84% of them singletons. Sequencing input: peripheral blood. The receptors were gathered from a man aged 35-49 years who had recovered from COVID-19.

This chain connects TRBV9 to TRBJ1-5, with a tentative D call TRBD1 (6 bases). The V and J ends lost 6 bases and 2 bases respectively, with 12 bases between them. This CDR3 spans 14 amino acids. The germline V gene has CDR1 SGDLS and CDR2 YYNGEE. The CDR3 DNA reads as TGTGCCAGCAACGAGGGGGATGGCAATCAGCCCCAGCATTTT. It specifies CASNEGDGNQPQHF.

V and J are TRBV3-1 (or the pseudogene TRBV3-2) and TRBJ1-4; no firm D call. The CDR3 extends over 12 amino acids. Germline CDR1 is LGHDT and CDR2 is YNNKEL (reference sequence). V lost 5 bases and J 7 bases, leaving 8 bases between the germline ends. This CDR3 reads CASSFLSEKLFF. The CDR3 nucleotides are TGTGCCAGCAGCTTTCTCAGTGAAAAACTGTTTTTT.

The chain has TRBV7-2 and TRBJ1-1; 7 bases match TRBD1. This CDR3 contains 13 residues. In germline, CDR1 is SGHTA, CDR2 FQGNSA. Trimming cost V 5 bases and J 11 bases; bases outside gene matches: 11. The CDR3 nucleotides read TGTGCCAGCAGCGCCCGACAGGGAATGAGGGCTTTCTTT. This encodes CASSARQGMRAFF.

The rearrangement joins TRBV3-1 (or the pseudogene TRBV3-2) to TRBJ2-1; 9 nucleotides match TRBD2. Per the germline V gene, CDR1 is LGHDT and CDR2 is YNNKEL (reference sequence). V shed 0 bases and J 12 bases; nucleotides not matched to a gene: 3. The length of the CDR3 is 13 residues. The CDR3 nucleotides are TGTGCCAGCAGCCAAGAAGCGGGGGGCAGGCAGTTCTTC. Translated: CASSQEAGGRQFF.

The chain uses TRBV6-2 or TRBV6-3 and TRBJ2-5; 9 bases match TRBD2. The CDR3 runs to 18 residues. The germline V gene encodes CDR1 MNHEY and CDR2 SVGEGT. V gave up 0 bases and J gave up 4 bases; unmatched junction bases: 12. The CDR3 DNA follows: TGTGCCAGCAGTTACTCGAGCGGTAGCGGGGGCCTAGGAGAGACCCAGTACTTC. Encoded protein: CASSYSSGSGGLGETQYF.

The J gene is TRBJ2-2, the V gene TRBV4-1; the match to TRBD1 covers 8 bases. Germline V gene lookup returns CDR1 MGHRA and CDR2 YSYEKL. There are 17 residues in the CDR3. V dropped 1 base and J dropped 0; count of bases not matched to a gene: 4. The CDR3 DNA is TGCGCCAGCAGCCAAGGATCGACAGGGGCGAACACCGGGGAGCTGTTTTTT. Translated: CASSQGSTGANTGELFF.

This chain links TRBV11-2 with TRBJ1-6; no clear D gene. This CDR3 has 14 residues. Trimming took 5 bases from V and 7 from J, leaving 12 bases between them. Germline V gene sequence: CDR1 SGHAT, CDR2 FQNNGV. The CDR3 reads CASSLTSRNSPLHF. The CDR3 DNA sequence: TGTGCCAGCAGCCTAACCTCCCGGAATTCACCCCTCCACTTT.

This chain joins TRBV5-1 and TRBJ2-3; perhaps TRBD1 as D (6 bases). The germline gives CDR1 SGHRS, CDR2 YFSETQ. This CDR3 spans 16 amino acids. Deletions cut 2 bases from V and 0 bases from J, with 13 bases between. CDR3 loop: CASSLDGGRSTDTQYF. Written as DNA, the CDR3 is TGCGCCAGCAGCTTAGATGGGGGCCGGAGCACAGATACGCAGTATTTT.

The chain employs TRBV6-6 and TRBJ1-2; D gene uncertain. V was pared by 4 bases and J by 0 bases, with 6 bases between. Germline CDR1 reads MNHNY; CDR2 reads SVGAGI (reference sequence). The CDR3 is made up of 13 amino acids. The DNA for the CDR3 is TGTGCCAGCAGTTTATTAGCTAACTATGGCTACACCTTC. It is translated as CASSLLANYGYTF.

The chain joins TRBV5-4 to TRBJ1-2; 8 bases are a match to TRBD1. CDR1 and CDR2 (germline): SGHNT, YYREEE (reference sequence). V trimming: 3 bases; J trimming: 7 bases; junction bases outside the gene matches: 14. This CDR3 is built from 16 residues. CDR3 region: CASSSTGVGLLGGYTF. The CDR3 DNA reads as TGTGCCAGCAGCTCGACAGGGGTTGGCTTACTTGGTGGCTACACCTTC.

This chain links TRBV5-1 with TRBJ2-7, with 12 bases aligning to TRBD1. This CDR3 comprises 15 residues. The trim removed 3 bases at V and 7 bases at J, leaving 8 bases unmatched. Germline CDR1 and CDR2: SGHRS and YFSETQ. CDR3 loop: CASSSGQGARSEQYF. The CDR3 DNA is TGCGCCAGCAGCTCGGGACAGGGGGCGCGTTCTGAGCAGTACTTC.

The chain recombines TRBV10-2 with TRBJ1-1, with unresolved D. The CDR3 spans 13 residues. CDR1 and CDR2 (germline): WSHSY, SAAADI. V gave up 4 bases and J gave up 12 bases, with 18 bases separating them. CDR3: CASSAVREGGSFF. CDR3 DNA sequence: TGCGCCAGCAGTGCGGTGAGGGAAGGCGGGTCTTTCTTT.

This clone was counted only a few times. CDR3 coding DNA: TGTGCCAGCAGCTTTCTGACAGGGGGAAGGAGCACTGAAGCTTTCTTT. Protein sequence: CASSFLTGGRSTEAFF. V is TRBV7-2 and J is TRBJ1-1, with TRBD1 matching over 9 bases. Germline loops: CDR1 SGHTA, CDR2 FQGNSA. This CDR3 comprises 16 residues. With V trimmed by 3 bases and J by 4 bases, 9 bases remained unmatched.